This TCR beta chain was sequenced during a study of blood T cell repertoires in COVID-19. Sequencing used immunoSEQ multiplex PCR; TCRdb keeps in-frame clones, though not all of them. The table shows approximately 120,000 clones, with 80% to 95% occurring only once. The CDR3 runs to 15 residues. The J segment lost 3 bases and the V segment lost 5 bases, leaving 2 bases of the junction unmatched. Germline CDR1 is SGHVS and CDR2 is FQNEAQ. The sequenced material came from peripheral blood. The chain combines TRBV7-8 with TRBJ2-2, with 11 bases that match TRBD2. This sequence originates from a man between 45 and 60 years old with COVID-19, enrolled during active disease. The DNA for the CDR3 is TGTGCCAGCAGCGTTAGCGGGAGGGACACCGGGGAGCTGTTTTTT. Amino acid sequence: CASSVSGRDTGELFF.